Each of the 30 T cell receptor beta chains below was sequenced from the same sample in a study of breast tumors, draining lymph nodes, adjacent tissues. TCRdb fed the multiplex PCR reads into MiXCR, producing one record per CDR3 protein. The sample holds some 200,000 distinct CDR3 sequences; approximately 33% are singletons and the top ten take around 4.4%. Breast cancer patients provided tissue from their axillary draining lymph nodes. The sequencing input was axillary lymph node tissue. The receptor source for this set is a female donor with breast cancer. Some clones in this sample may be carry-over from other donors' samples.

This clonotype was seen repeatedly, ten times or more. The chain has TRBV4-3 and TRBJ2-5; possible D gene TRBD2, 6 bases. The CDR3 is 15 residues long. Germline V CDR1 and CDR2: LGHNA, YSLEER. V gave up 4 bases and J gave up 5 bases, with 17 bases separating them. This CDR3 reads CASSLVVGRGETQYF. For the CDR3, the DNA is TGCGCCAGCAGCCTAGTAGTCGGCCGGGGGGAGACCCAGTACTTC.

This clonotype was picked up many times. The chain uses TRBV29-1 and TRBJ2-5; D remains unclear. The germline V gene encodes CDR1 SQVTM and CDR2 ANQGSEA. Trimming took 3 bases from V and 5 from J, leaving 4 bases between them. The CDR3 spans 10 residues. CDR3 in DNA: TGCAGCGTTGAGTCGGAGACCCAGTACTTC. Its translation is CSVESETQYF. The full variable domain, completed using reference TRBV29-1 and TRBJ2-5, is SAVISQKPSRDICQRGTSLTIQCQVDSQVTMMFWYRQQPGQSLTLIATANQGSEATYESGFVIDKFPISRPNLTFSTLTVSNMSPEDSSIYLCSVESETQYFGPGTRLLVL.

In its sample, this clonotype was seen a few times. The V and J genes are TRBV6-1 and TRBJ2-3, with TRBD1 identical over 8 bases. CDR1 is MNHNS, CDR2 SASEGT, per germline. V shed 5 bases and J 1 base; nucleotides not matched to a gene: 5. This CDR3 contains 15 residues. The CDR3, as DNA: TGTGCCAGCAGTCTACAGGGGGTGGGCACAGATACGCAGTATTTT. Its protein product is CASSLQGVGTDTQYF.

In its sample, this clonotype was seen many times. CDR3 DNA: TGTGCCAGCAGCTTAGTTCGTAGCTCCTACGAGCAGTACTTC. Translation gives CASSLVRSSYEQYF. The chain carries TRBV7-2 and TRBJ2-7; D is unclear. The CDR3 is 14 amino acids. The germline V gene encodes CDR1 SGHTA and CDR2 FQGNSA. The V and J ends lost 1 base and 0 bases respectively, with 7 bases between them.

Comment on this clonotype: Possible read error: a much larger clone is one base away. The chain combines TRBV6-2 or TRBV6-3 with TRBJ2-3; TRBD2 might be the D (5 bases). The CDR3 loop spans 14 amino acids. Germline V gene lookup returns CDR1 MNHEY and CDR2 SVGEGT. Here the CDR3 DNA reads TGTACCAGCAGCCCCCCTACGGCGGGTGGCAAGCGGTATTTT. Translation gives CTSSPPTAGGKRYF.

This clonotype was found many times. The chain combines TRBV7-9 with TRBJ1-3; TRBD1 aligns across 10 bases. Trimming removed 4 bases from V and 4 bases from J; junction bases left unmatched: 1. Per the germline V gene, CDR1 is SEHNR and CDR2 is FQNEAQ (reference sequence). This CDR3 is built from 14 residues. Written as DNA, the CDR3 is TGTGCCAGCAGCTGGACAGGGGGAGGAAACACCATATATTTT. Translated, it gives CASSWTGGGNTIYF.

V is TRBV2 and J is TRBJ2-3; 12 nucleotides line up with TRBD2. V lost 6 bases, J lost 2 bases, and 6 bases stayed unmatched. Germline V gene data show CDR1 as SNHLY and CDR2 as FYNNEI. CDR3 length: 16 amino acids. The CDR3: CASRIGTSGPTDTQYF. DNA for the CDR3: TGTGCCAGCAGAATCGGGACTAGCGGGCCCACAGATACGCAGTATTTT. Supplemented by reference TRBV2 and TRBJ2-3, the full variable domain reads EPEVTQTPSHQVTQMGQEVILRCVPISNHLYFYWYRQILGQKVEFLVSFYNNEISEKSEIFDDQFSVERPDGSNFTLKIRSTKLEDSAMYFCASRIGTSGPTDTQYFGPGTRLTVL.

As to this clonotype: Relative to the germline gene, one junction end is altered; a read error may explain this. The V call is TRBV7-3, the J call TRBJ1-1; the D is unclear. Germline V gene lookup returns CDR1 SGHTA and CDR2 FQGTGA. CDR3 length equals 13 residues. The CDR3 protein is CAGSLEQYTEAFF. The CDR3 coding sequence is TGTGCCGGCAGCTTAGAACAATACACTGAAGCTTTCTTT.

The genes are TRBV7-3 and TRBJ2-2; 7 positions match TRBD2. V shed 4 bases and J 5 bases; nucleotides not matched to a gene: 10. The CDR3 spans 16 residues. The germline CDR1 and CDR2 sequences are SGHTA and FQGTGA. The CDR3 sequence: CASSSTGLTGTGELFF. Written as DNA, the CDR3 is TGTGCCAGCAGCTCGACGGGACTAACGGGGACCGGGGAGCTGTTTTTT.

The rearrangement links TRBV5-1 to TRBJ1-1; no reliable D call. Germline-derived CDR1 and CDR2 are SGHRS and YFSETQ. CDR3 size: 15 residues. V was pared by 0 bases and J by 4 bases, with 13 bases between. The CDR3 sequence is CASSLGGNAVTEAFF. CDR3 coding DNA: TGCGCCAGCAGCTTGGGTGGGAACGCTGTCACTGAAGCTTTCTTT.

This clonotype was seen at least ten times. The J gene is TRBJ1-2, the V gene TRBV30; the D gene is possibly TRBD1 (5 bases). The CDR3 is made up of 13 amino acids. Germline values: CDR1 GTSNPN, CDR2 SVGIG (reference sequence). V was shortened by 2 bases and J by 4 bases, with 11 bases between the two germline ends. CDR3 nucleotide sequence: TGTGCCTGGAGTAAGGCGACAGCCTATGGCTACACCTTC. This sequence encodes CAWSKATAYGYTF.

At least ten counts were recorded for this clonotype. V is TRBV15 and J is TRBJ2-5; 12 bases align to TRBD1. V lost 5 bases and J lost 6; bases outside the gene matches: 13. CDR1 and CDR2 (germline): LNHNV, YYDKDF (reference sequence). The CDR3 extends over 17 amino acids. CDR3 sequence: CATSSKPGTGGRKTQYF. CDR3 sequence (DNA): TGTGCCACCAGCTCAAAACCCGGGACAGGGGGCAGGAAGACCCAGTACTTC.

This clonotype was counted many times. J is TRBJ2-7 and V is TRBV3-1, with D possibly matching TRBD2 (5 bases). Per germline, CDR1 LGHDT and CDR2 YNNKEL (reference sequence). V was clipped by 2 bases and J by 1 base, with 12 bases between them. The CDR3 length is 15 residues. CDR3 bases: TGTGCCAGCAGCCAAAGAGTTACGGGATCCTACGAGCAGTACTTC. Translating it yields CASSQRVTGSYEQYF.

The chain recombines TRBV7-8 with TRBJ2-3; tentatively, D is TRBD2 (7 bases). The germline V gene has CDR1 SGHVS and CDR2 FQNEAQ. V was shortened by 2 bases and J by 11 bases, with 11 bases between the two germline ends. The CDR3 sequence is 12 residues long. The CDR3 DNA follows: TGTGCCAGCAGCTTAAGGGGGGGAGAGCAGTATTTT. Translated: CASSLRGGEQYF.

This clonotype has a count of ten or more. The CDR3 DNA reads as TGTGCCAGCAAAAGGACTAGCGAGGCAAGCACAGATACGCAGTATTTT. Amino acids: CASKRTSEASTDTQYF. The rearrangement uses TRBV6-2 or TRBV6-3 and TRBJ2-3; TRBD2 agrees at 9 bases. With 7 bases clipped from V and 0 bases from J, the junction kept 8 bases outside the gene matches. CDR3 length equals 16 residues. Per germline, CDR1 MNHEY and CDR2 SVGEGT.

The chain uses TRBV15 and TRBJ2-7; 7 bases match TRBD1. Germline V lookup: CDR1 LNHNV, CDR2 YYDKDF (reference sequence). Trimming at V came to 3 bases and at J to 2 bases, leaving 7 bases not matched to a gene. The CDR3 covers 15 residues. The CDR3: CATSSDSGGTYEQYF. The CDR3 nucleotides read TGTGCCACCAGCAGTGATTCAGGGGGTACCTACGAGCAGTACTTC.

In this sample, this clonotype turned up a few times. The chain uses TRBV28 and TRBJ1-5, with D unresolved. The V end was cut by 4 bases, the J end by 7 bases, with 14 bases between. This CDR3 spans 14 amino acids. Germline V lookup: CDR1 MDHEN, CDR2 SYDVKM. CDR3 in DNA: TGTGCCAGCAGTTCAGGTGGGTCTGGGCAGCCCCAGCATTTT. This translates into CASSSGGSGQPQHF.

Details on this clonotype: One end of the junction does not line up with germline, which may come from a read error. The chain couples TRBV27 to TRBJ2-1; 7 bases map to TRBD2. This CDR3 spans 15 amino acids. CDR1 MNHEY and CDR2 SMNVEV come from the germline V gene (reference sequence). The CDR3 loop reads CASSSLPSGVGEQSF. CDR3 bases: TGTGCCAGCAGTTCTTTGCCTAGCGGAGTGGGAGAGCAGTCCTTC.

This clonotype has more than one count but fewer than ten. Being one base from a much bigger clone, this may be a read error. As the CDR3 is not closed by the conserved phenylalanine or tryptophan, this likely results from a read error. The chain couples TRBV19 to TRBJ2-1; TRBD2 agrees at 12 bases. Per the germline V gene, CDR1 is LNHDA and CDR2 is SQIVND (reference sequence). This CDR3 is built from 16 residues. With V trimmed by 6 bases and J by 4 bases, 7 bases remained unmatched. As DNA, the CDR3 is TGTGCCAGTAGGCCTCTCGGGACTAGCGGGTACAATGAGCAGTTCTCC. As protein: CASRPLGTSGYNEQFS.

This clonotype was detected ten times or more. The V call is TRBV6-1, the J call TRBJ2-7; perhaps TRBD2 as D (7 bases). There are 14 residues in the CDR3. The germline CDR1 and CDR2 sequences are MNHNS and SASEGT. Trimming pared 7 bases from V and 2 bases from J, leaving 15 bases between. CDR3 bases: TGTGCCAGCAATCGGGGGGAGGGGGCCTACGAGCAGTACTTC. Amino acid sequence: CASNRGEGAYEQYF.

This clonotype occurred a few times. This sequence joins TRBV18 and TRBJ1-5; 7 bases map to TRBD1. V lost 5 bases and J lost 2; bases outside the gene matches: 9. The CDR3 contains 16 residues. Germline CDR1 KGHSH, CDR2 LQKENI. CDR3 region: CASSSGTAGGNQPQHF. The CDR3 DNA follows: TGTGCCAGCTCATCCGGGACAGCCGGGGGCAATCAGCCCCAGCATTTT.

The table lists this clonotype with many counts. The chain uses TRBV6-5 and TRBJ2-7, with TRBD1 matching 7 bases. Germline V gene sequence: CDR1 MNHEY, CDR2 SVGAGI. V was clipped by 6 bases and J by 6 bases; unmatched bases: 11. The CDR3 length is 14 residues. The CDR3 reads CASSPQQGIGEQYF. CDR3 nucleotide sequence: TGTGCCAGCAGCCCACAACAGGGGATTGGCGAGCAGTACTTC.

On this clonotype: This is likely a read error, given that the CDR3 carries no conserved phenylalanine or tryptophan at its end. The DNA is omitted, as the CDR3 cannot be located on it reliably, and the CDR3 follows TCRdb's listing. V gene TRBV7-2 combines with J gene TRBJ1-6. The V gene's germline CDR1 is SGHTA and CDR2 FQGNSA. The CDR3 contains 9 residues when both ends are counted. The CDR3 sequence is CASSHASGP.

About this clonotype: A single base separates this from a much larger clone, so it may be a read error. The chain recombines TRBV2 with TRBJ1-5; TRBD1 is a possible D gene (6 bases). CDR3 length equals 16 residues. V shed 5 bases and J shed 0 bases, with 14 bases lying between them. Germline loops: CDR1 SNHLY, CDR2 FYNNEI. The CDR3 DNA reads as TGTGCCAGCAGTCCCTCCAGGGGAGGTAGCAATCAGCCCCAGCATTTT. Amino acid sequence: CASSPSRGGSNQPQHF.

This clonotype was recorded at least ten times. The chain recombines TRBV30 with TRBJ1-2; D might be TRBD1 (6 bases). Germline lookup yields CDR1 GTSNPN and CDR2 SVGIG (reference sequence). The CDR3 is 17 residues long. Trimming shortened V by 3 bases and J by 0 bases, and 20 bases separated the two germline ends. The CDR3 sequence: CAWSRSTGGRANYGYTF. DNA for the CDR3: TGTGCCTGGAGCCGATCAACCGGGGGGCGAGCTAACTATGGCTACACCTTC.

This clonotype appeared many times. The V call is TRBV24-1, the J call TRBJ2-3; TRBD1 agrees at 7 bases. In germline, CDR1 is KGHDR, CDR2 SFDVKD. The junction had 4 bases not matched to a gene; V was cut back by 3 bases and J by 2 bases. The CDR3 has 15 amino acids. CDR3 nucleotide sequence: TGTGCCACCAGTGATACAGGGGACCTCACAGATACGCAGTATTTT. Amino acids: CATSDTGDLTDTQYF.

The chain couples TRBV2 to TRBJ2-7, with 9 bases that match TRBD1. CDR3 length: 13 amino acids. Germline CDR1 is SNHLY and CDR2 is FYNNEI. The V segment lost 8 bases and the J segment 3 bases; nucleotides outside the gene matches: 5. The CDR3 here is CASGADRGYEQYV. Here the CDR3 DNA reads TGTGCCAGCGGCGCGGACAGGGGCTACGAGCAGTACGTC.

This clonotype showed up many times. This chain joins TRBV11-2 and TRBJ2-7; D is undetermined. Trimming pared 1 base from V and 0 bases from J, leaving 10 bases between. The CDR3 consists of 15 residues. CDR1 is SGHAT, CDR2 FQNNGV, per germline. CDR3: CASSLGASSSYEQYF. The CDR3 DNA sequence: TGTGCCAGCAGCTTAGGGGCCTCTAGCTCCTACGAGCAGTACTTC.

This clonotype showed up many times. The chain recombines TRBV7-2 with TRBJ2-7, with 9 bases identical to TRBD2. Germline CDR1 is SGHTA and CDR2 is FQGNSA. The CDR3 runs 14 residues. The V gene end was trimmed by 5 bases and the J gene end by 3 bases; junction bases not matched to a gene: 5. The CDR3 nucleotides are TGTGCCAGCAGCGATGGGCGGGGGGGCTACGAGCAGTACTTC. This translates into CASSDGRGGYEQYF.

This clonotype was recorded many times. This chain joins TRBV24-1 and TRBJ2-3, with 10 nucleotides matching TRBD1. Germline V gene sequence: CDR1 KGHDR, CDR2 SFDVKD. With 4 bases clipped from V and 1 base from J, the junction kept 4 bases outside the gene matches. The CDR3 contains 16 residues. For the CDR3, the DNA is TGTGCCACCAGTGACCCGACAGGGGGCGGCACAGATACGCAGTATTTT. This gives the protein CATSDPTGGGTDTQYF.